This T cell receptor beta chain was identified in a study of siplizumab effects on memory and regulatory T cells. This clone appeared a single time. Assay used: immunoSEQ multiplex PCR; TCRdb lists only in-frame clones, some missing. The sample lists tens of thousands of clones, over 75% seen once, with roughly 1.7% in the top ten. Trimming removed 3 bases from V and 0 bases from J, with 10 bases in between. The CDR3 length is 15 residues. The germline V gene has CDR1 KGHSH and CDR2 LQKENI. The chain uses TRBV18 and TRBJ2-3; D is unresolved. The sequencing input was Tregs sorted from blood. The receptor comes from a human donor in good health. The CDR3 is CASSPTLISTDTQYF. CDR3 coding DNA: TGTGCCAGCTCACCTACTTTAATTAGCACAGATACGCAGTATTTT.